The rows below give T cell receptor beta chains drawn from one sample of a study of cytomegalovirus exposure and HLA in healthy donors. The assay was immunoSEQ multiplex PCR, and TCRdb's table has in-frame clones only and misses some. The profile shows fewer than 250,000 clones, roughly four fifths of them singletons. Specimen: PBMCs. All receptors come from a man between 40 and 49 years old in good health and CMV-seropositive. Both conserved end residues are part of each CDR3. The order of the fields is clone size, V gene, D gene, J gene, CDR3 DNA, CDR3 protein. The D gene is left open where the match is weak. Clone sizes are given selectively: once, few, many, or a class where the clone is expanded.

clone size: NA; V gene: TRBV7-9; D gene: TRBD2; J gene: TRBJ2-3; CDR3 DNA: TGTGCCAGCAGGAGACTAGCAGATACAGATACGCAGTATTTT; CDR3 protein: CASRRLADTDTQYF
clone size: NA; V gene: TRBV11-2; D gene: TRBD1; J gene: TRBJ2-7; CDR3 DNA: TGTGCCAGCAGCTACCGGGACAGAGACTACGAGCAGTACTTC; CDR3 protein: CASSYRDRDYEQYF
clone size: few; V gene: TRBV7-3; D gene: TRBD2; J gene: TRBJ2-1; CDR3 DNA: TGTGCCAGCAGCGTTGGGACTAGCGGGAGCCTAAGCAATGAGCAGTTCTTC; CDR3 protein: CASSVGTSGSLSNEQFF
clone size: NA; V gene: TRBV28; D gene: NA; J gene: TRBJ1-5; CDR3 DNA: TGTGCCAGCAGGTTCAGAAGCAATCAGCCCCAGCATTTT; CDR3 protein: CASRFRSNQPQHF
clone size: NA; V gene: TRBV9; D gene: TRBD2; J gene: TRBJ2-3; CDR3 DNA: TGTGCCAGCAGCGCCAGGCAGGAGCGGGGGCGACCGGGCACAGATACGCAGTATTTT; CDR3 protein: CASSARQERGRPGTDTQYF
clone size: NA; V gene: TRBV11-2; D gene: TRBD1; J gene: TRBJ1-2; CDR3 DNA: TGTGCCAGCAGCCCGGGACAGCACTATGGCTACACCTTC; CDR3 protein: CASSPGQHYGYTF
clone size: NA; V gene: TRBV5-4; D gene: NA; J gene: TRBJ2-1; CDR3 DNA: TGTGCCAGCAGCTTGGGTAGCGGCTCCTACAATGAGCAGTTCTTC; CDR3 protein: CASSLGSGSYNEQFF
clone size: few; V gene: TRBV29-1; D gene: NA; J gene: TRBJ2-7; CDR3 DNA: TGCAGCGTTGAGGGGGGTGGGGGATCGACCTACGAGCAGTACTTC; CDR3 protein: CSVEGGGGSTYEQYF
clone size: few; V gene: TRBV19; D gene: TRBD2; J gene: TRBJ2-1; CDR3 DNA: TGTGCCAGTAGTAGGGGGGGGGACTACAATGAGCAGTTCTTC; CDR3 protein: CASSRGGDYNEQFF
clone size: NA; V gene: TRBV28; D gene: NA; J gene: TRBJ1-1; CDR3 DNA: TGTGCCAGCAGAGTAGTGACCGGCGGGATGAACACTGAAGCTTTCTTT; CDR3 protein: CASRVVTGGMNTEAFF
clone size: NA; V gene: TRBV7-6; D gene: TRBD1; J gene: TRBJ2-7; CDR3 DNA: TGTGCCAGCAGCCTCCGGGACAGCTACGAGCAGTACTTC; CDR3 protein: CASSLRDSYEQYF
clone size: few; V gene: TRBV5-4; D gene: TRBD2; J gene: TRBJ2-1; CDR3 DNA: TGTGCCAGCAGCCCAGGGTTTAGCGGGAGTAGCTACAATGAGCAGTTCTTC; CDR3 protein: CASSPGFSGSSYNEQFF
clone size: NA; V gene: TRBV5-6; D gene: NA; J gene: TRBJ1-2; CDR3 DNA: TGTGCCAGCAGCTCGGACAGAGAGTATGGCTACACCTTC; CDR3 protein: CASSSDREYGYTF
clone size: NA; V gene: TRBV5-6; D gene: TRBD2; J gene: TRBJ2-5; CDR3 DNA: TGTGCCAGCAGCTCCGGGGAGGGTACTGGAGAGACCCAGTACTTC; CDR3 protein: CASSSGEGTGETQYF
clone size: NA; V gene: TRBV5-1; D gene: NA; J gene: TRBJ1-4; CDR3 DNA: TGCGCCAGCAGCTTGGCCGGCGGAGGTTCTGGTGACGAAAAACTGTTTTTT; CDR3 protein: CASSLAGGGSGDEKLFF
clone size: NA; V gene: TRBV27; D gene: TRBD1; J gene: TRBJ2-2; CDR3 DNA: TGTGCCAGCGGTTTCCGGGACAGCAAAATTGGGGAGCTGTTTTTT; CDR3 protein: CASGFRDSKIGELFF
clone size: NA; V gene: TRBV18; D gene: TRBD1; J gene: TRBJ2-2; CDR3 DNA: TGTGCCAGCTCTCAGGGACAGGGATCCGGGGAGCTGTTTTTT; CDR3 protein: CASSQGQGSGELFF
clone size: NA; V gene: TRBV5-1; D gene: TRBD1; J gene: TRBJ1-1; CDR3 DNA: TGCGCCAGCAGCTTGTGGGATAGACAGGGTGTGAACACTGAAGCTTTCTTT; CDR3 protein: CASSLWDRQGVNTEAFF
clone size: few; V gene: TRBV18; D gene: NA; J gene: TRBJ1-3; CDR3 DNA: TGTGCCAGCTCACCGGGGACCAGGGGCTCTGGAAACACCATATATTTT; CDR3 protein: CASSPGTRGSGNTIYF
clone size: NA; V gene: TRBV5-8; D gene: NA; J gene: TRBJ1-5; CDR3 DNA: TGTGCCAGCAGCTTGGAACGCGGCACTAGCAATCAGCCCCAGCATTTT; CDR3 protein: CASSLERGTSNQPQHF
clone size: NA; V gene: TRBV5-1; D gene: NA; J gene: TRBJ2-1; CDR3 DNA: TGCGCCAGCAACCGCCGCACTAGCTCCTACAATGAGCAGTTCTTC; CDR3 protein: CASNRRTSSYNEQFF
clone size: NA; V gene: TRBV9; D gene: TRBD2; J gene: TRBJ2-5; CDR3 DNA: TGTGCCAGCAGCGGACTAGCGGAAGAGACCCAGTACTTC; CDR3 protein: CASSGLAEETQYF
clone size: NA; V gene: TRBV7-9; D gene: NA; J gene: TRBJ2-3; CDR3 DNA: TGTGCCAGCAGCAACTTACGGGGGGCGGGCACAGATACGCAGTATTTT; CDR3 protein: CASSNLRGAGTDTQYF
clone size: NA; V gene: TRBV7-8; D gene: TRBD2; J gene: TRBJ2-5; CDR3 DNA: TGTGCCAGCAGCTTTAGCGGGAGGGGTGGAGAGACCCAGTACTTC; CDR3 protein: CASSFSGRGGETQYF
clone size: few; V gene: TRBV5-4; D gene: TRBD2; J gene: TRBJ2-5; CDR3 DNA: TGTGCCAGCAGCACAACTAGCGGGGGAGGGGAGACCCAGTACTTC; CDR3 protein: CASSTTSGGGETQYF
clone size: few; V gene: TRBV27; D gene: NA; J gene: TRBJ2-2; CDR3 DNA: TGTGCCAGCCAAACAGGGGGGGAGCTGTTTTTT; CDR3 protein: CASQTGGELFF
clone size: few; V gene: TRBV2; D gene: TRBD1; J gene: TRBJ1-4; CDR3 DNA: TGTGCCAGCTCCTGGGCCCCGACAGGGGGCTCTGAAGCTAATGAAAAACTGTTTTTT; CDR3 protein: CASSWAPTGGSEANEKLFF
clone size: NA; V gene: TRBV2; D gene: NA; J gene: TRBJ1-6; CDR3 DNA: TGTGCCAGCGGGGAGGGGGACGGCTTTAATTCACCCCTCCACTTT; CDR3 protein: CASGEGDGFNSPLHF
clone size: NA; V gene: TRBV6-1; D gene: TRBD1; J gene: TRBJ2-7; CDR3 DNA: TGTGCCAGCAGTGACAAGTACAGGGGACACGAGCAGTACTTC; CDR3 protein: CASSDKYRGHEQYF
clone size: few; V gene: TRBV19; D gene: NA; J gene: TRBJ2-3; CDR3 DNA: TGTGCCAGTAGTGGCAGGGTGCAAGATACGCAGTATTTT; CDR3 protein: CASSGRVQDTQYF
clone size: NA; V gene: TRBV23-1; D gene: NA; J gene: TRBJ2-5; CDR3 DNA: TGCGCCAGCCCCGCGGCAGAGACCCAGTACTTC; CDR3 protein: CASPAAETQYF
clone size: NA; V gene: TRBV6-1; D gene: NA; J gene: TRBJ2-2; CDR3 DNA: TGTGCCAGCAGCGCCCGACTTGGCACCGGGGAGCTGTTTTTT; CDR3 protein: CASSARLGTGELFF
clone size: NA; V gene: TRBV7-2; D gene: NA; J gene: TRBJ2-1; CDR3 DNA: TGTGCCAGCAGCTCCCGGAGGGGAGATGAGCAGTTCTTC; CDR3 protein: CASSSRRGDEQFF
clone size: NA; V gene: TRBV18; D gene: NA; J gene: TRBJ2-3; CDR3 DNA: TGTGCCAGCTCACCACCTAGCGGTGGCACAGATACGCAGTATTTT; CDR3 protein: CASSPPSGGTDTQYF
clone size: NA; V gene: TRBV19; D gene: NA; J gene: TRBJ1-2; CDR3 DNA: TGTGCCAGTAGGACTACAGGGTCCTATGGCTACACCTTC; CDR3 protein: CASRTTGSYGYTF
clone size: NA; V gene: TRBV4-3; D gene: NA; J gene: TRBJ2-7; CDR3 DNA: TGCGCCAGCAGCCAAGAAGCCAGGCCAGGGGCGCGTTTAGCCTACGAGCAGTACTTC; CDR3 protein: CASSQEARPGARLAYEQYF
clone size: NA; V gene: TRBV7-2; D gene: NA; J gene: TRBJ2-7; CDR3 DNA: TGTGCCAGCAGCCCCCCCCGCGGGACTGCGGACGAGCAGTACTTC; CDR3 protein: CASSPPRGTADEQYF
clone size: NA; V gene: TRBV15; D gene: NA; J gene: TRBJ2-7; CDR3 DNA: TGTGCCACCAGCTCGCCGGAGATGGGAGTCGAGCAGTACTTC; CDR3 protein: CATSSPEMGVEQYF
clone size: NA; V gene: TRBV4-3; D gene: TRBD2; J gene: TRBJ2-7; CDR3 DNA: TGCGCCAGCAGCCAAGATAGGCTAGCGGGACGCTACGAGCAGTACTTC; CDR3 protein: CASSQDRLAGRYEQYF
clone size: NA; V gene: TRBV5-8; D gene: NA; J gene: TRBJ1-2; CDR3 DNA: TGTGCCAGCAGCTCAGGGGCTGGGTATGGCTACACCTTC; CDR3 protein: CASSSGAGYGYTF
clone size: NA; V gene: TRBV4-1; D gene: TRBD2; J gene: TRBJ2-3; CDR3 DNA: TGCGCCAGCAGCCAAGATACTAGCGGGAGAGCGGATACGCAGTATTTT; CDR3 protein: CASSQDTSGRADTQYF
clone size: NA; V gene: TRBV28; D gene: NA; J gene: TRBJ1-5; CDR3 DNA: TGTGCCAGCAGTTTCTCACAGCTCAATCAGCCCCAGCATTTT; CDR3 protein: CASSFSQLNQPQHF
clone size: NA; V gene: TRBV9; D gene: TRBD1; J gene: TRBJ2-7; CDR3 DNA: TGTGCCAGCAGCGTAGCGGGACAGGGGAGGGAGCAGTACTTC; CDR3 protein: CASSVAGQGREQYF
clone size: NA; V gene: TRBV21-1; D gene: NA; J gene: TRBJ1-5; CDR3 DNA: TGTGCCAGCAGCAAAGGTAAAAATCAGCCCCAGCATTTT; CDR3 protein: CASSKGKNQPQHF
clone size: NA; V gene: TRBV11-2; D gene: NA; J gene: TRBJ2-7; CDR3 DNA: TGTGCCAGCAGTTTGAGTAGCTACGAGCAGTACTTC; CDR3 protein: CASSLSSYEQYF
clone size: once; V gene: TRBV6-5; D gene: TRBD1; J gene: TRBJ1-1; CDR3 DNA: TGTGCCAGCAGTTACTATCCACAGGGGGCAGGCCCTGAAGCTTTCTTT; CDR3 protein: CASSYYPQGAGPEAFF
clone size: NA; V gene: TRBV18; D gene: TRBD1; J gene: TRBJ2-1; CDR3 DNA: TGTGCCAGCTCAGCCGGGACAGGTCCCTACAATGAGCAGTTCTTC; CDR3 protein: CASSAGTGPYNEQFF
clone size: NA; V gene: TRBV9; D gene: TRBD1; J gene: TRBJ2-1; CDR3 DNA: TGTGCCAGCAGCGTAGCGGGACAGGGCTACAATGAGCAGTTCTTC; CDR3 protein: CASSVAGQGYNEQFF
clone size: NA; V gene: TRBV10-2; D gene: NA; J gene: TRBJ1-2; CDR3 DNA: TGCGCCAGCAGCCAAGTGAGAGAGGGAGCTAACTATGGCTACACCTTC; CDR3 protein: CASSQVREGANYGYTF
clone size: once; V gene: TRBV19; D gene: TRBD2; J gene: TRBJ2-7; CDR3 DNA: TGTGCCAGTAGTAGCGGGACTAGCCCTTACGAGCAGTACTTC; CDR3 protein: CASSSGTSPYEQYF
clone size: NA; V gene: TRBV10-3; D gene: TRBD2; J gene: TRBJ2-7; CDR3 DNA: TGTGCCATCAGTCGGACTAGCGGGAGCCACGAGCAGTACTTC; CDR3 protein: CAISRTSGSHEQYF
clone size: NA; V gene: TRBV11-2; D gene: NA; J gene: TRBJ1-1; CDR3 DNA: TGTGCCAGCAGTCTCGGACAGATGAACACTGAAGCTTTCTTT; CDR3 protein: CASSLGQMNTEAFF
clone size: NA; V gene: TRBV6-6; D gene: NA; J gene: TRBJ2-7; CDR3 DNA: TGTGCCAGCAGTCGGGAGCCCTACGAGCAGTACTTC; CDR3 protein: CASSREPYEQYF
clone size: once; V gene: TRBV28; D gene: TRBD1; J gene: TRBJ2-7; CDR3 DNA: TGTGCCAGCAGTTTTCCCGGACAGGGGACGGCCTACGAGCAGTACTTC; CDR3 protein: CASSFPGQGTAYEQYF
clone size: NA; V gene: TRBV10-1; D gene: NA; J gene: TRBJ1-5; CDR3 DNA: TGCGCCACCCCACCCGAGGGGGACAGCAATCAGCCCCAGCATTTT; CDR3 protein: CATPPEGDSNQPQHF